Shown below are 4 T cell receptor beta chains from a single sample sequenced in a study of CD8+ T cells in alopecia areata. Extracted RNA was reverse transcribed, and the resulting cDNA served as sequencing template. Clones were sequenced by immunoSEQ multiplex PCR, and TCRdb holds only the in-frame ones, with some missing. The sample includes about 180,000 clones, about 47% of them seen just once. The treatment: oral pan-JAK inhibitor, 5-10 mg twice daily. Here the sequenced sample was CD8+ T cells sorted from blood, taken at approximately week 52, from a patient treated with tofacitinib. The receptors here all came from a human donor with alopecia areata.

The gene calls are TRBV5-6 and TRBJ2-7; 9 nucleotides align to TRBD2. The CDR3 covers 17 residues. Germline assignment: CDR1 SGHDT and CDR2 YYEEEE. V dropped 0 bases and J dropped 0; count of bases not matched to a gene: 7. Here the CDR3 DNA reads TGTGCCAGCAGCTTGGACAGTCTAGCGGGGCTCTCCTACGAGCAGTACTTC. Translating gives CASSLDSLAGLSYEQYF.

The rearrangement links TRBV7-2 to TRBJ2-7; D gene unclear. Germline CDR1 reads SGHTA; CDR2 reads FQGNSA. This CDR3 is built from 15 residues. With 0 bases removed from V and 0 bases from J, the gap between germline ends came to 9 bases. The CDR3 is CASSLAAESSYEQYF. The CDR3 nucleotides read TGTGCCAGCAGCTTAGCTGCGGAGAGCTCCTACGAGCAGTACTTC.

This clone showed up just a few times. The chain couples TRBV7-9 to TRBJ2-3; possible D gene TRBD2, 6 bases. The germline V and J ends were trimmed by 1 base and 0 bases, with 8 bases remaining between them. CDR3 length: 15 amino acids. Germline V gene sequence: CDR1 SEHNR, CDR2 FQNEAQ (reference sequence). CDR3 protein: CASSLGEASTDTQYF. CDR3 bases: TGTGCCAGCAGCTTAGGGGAGGCCAGCACAGATACGCAGTATTTT.

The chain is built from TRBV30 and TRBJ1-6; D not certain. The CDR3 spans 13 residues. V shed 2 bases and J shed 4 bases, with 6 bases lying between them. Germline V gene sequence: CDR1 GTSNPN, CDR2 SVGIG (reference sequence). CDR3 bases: TGTGCCTGGAGTCCCACTTATAATTCACCCCTCCACTTT. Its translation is CAWSPTYNSPLHF.